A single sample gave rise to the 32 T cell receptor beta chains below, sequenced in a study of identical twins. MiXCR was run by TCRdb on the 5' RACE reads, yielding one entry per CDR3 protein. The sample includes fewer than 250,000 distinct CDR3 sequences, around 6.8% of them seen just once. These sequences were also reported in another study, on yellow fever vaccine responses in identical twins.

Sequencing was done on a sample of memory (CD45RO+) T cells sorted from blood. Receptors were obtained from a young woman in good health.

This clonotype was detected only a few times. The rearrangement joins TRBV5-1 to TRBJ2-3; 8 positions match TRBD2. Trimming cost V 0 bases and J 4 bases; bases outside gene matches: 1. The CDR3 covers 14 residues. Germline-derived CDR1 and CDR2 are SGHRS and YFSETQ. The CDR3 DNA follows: TGCGCCAGCAGCTTGGCGGGAGGGTCAGATACGCAGTATTTT. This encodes CASSLAGGSDTQYF.

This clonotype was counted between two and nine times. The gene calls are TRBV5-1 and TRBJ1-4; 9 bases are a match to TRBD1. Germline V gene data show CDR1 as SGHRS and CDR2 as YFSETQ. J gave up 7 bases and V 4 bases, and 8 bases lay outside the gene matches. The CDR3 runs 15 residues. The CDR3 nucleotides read TGCGCCAGCAGCGCCACCGGGACAGGGATTGAAAAACTGTTTTTT. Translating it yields CASSATGTGIEKLFF.

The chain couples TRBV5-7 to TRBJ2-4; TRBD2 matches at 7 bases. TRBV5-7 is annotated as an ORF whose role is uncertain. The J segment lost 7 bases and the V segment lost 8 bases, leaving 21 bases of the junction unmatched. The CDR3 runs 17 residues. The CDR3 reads CARSRGISGIQKNIQYF. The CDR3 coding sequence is TGTGCCAGGAGCCGCGGGATCAGCGGGATCCAGAAGAACATTCAGTACTTC.

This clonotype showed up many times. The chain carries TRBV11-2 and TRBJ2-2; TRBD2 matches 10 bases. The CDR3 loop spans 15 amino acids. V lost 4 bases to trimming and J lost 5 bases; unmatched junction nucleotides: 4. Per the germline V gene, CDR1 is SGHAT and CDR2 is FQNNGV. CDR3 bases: TGTGCCAGCAGCTCCATTAGCGGGAGGACCGGGGAGCTGTTTTTT. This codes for CASSSISGRTGELFF.

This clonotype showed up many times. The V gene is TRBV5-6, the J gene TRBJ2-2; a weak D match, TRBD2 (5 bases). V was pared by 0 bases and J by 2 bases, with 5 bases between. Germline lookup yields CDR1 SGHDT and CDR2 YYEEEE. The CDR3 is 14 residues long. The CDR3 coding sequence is TGTGCCAGCAGCTTGGGGACTAACACCGGGGAGCTGTTTTTT. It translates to CASSLGTNTGELFF. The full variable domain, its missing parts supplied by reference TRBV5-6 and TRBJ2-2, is DAGVTQSPTHLIKTRGQQVTLRCSPKSGHDTVSWYQQALGQGPQFIFQYYEEEERQRGNFPDRFSGHQFPNYSSELNVNALLLGDSALYLCASSLGTNTGELFFGEGSRLTVL.

The DNA of the CDR3 is TGCGCCAGCAGCCCAACAGGGGGTGGTAACTATGGCTACACCTTC. As protein: CASSPTGGGNYGYTF. The gene calls are TRBV5-1 and TRBJ1-2; 8 nucleotides align to TRBD1. With V trimmed by 4 bases and J by 1 base, 6 bases remained unmatched. CDR3 size: 15 residues. CDR1 and CDR2 from the germline V gene are SGHRS and YFSETQ.

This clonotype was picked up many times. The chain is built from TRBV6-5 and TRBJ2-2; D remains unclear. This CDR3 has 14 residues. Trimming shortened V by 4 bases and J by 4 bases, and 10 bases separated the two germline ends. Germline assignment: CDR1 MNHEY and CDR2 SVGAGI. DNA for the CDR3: TGTGCCAGCAGTTCTGCGATGAGCACCGGGGAGCTGTTTTTT. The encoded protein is CASSSAMSTGELFF.

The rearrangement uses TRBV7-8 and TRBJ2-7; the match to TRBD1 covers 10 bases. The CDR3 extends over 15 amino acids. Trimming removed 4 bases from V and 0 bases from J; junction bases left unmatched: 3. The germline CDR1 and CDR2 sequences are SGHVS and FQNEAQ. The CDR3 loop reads CASSSGQGSSYEQYF. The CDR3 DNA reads TGTGCCAGCAGCTCGGGACAGGGGAGCTCCTACGAGCAGTACTTC.

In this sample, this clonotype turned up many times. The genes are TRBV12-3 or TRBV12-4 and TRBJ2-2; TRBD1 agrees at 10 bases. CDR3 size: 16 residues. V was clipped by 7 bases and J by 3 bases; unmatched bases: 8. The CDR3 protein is CASTPGQGRDTGELFF. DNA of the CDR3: TGTGCCAGCACCCCGGGACAGGGGCGAGACACCGGGGAGCTGTTTTTT.

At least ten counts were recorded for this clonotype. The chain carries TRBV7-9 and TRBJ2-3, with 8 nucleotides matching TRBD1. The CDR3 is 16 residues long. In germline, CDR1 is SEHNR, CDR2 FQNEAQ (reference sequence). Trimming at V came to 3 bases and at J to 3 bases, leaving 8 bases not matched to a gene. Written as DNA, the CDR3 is TGTGCCAGCAGCTTTGCCCGCAGGGGGCGGACAGATACGCAGTATTTT. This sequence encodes CASSFARRGRTDTQYF.

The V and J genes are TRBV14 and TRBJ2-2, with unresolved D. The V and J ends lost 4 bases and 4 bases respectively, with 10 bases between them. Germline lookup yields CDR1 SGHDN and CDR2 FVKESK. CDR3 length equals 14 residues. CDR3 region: CASSRTVTTGELFF. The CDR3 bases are TGTGCCAGCAGCCGGACCGTAACCACCGGGGAGCTGTTTTTT.

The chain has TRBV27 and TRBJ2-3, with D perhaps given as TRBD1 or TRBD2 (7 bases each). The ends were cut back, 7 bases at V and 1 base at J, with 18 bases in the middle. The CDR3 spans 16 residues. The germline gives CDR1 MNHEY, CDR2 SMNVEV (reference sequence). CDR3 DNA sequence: TGTGCCAGCATCCCCAGGGGGGGGGCCGGCACAGATACGCAGTATTTT. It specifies CASIPRGGAGTDTQYF.

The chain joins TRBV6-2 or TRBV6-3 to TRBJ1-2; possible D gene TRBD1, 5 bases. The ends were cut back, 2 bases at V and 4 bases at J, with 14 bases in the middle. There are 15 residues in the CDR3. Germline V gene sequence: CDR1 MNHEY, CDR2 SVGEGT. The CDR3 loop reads CASSYGSGSRYGYTF. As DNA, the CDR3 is TGTGCCAGCAGTTACGGCTCAGGGTCCCGCTATGGCTACACCTTC.

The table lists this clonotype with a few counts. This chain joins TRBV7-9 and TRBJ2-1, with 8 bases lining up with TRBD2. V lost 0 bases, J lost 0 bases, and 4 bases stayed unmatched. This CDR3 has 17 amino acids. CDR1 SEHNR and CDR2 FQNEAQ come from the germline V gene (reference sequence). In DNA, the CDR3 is TGTGCCAGCAGCTTAGCGCTAGCGGGTAGCTCCTACAATGAGCAGTTCTTC. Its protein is CASSLALAGSSYNEQFF.

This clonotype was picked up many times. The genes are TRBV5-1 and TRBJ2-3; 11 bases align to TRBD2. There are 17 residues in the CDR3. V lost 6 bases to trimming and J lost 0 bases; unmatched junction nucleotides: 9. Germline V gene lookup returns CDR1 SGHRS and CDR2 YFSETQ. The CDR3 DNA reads TGCGCCAGCACCCTAGCGGGAGGCCAAGCTAGCACAGATACGCAGTATTTT. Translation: CASTLAGGQASTDTQYF.

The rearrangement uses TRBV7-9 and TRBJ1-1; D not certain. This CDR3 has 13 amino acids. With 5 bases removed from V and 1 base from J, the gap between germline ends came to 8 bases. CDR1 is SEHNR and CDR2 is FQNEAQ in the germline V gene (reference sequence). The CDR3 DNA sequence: TGTGCCAGCAGCCTCCCCCCGAACACTGAAGCTTTCTTT. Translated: CASSLPPNTEAFF.

CDR3 bases: TGTGCCAGCCGATCGGGGGGTTCCGACACTGAAGCTTTCTTT. Protein product: CASRSGGSDTEAFF. The chain joins TRBV6-1 to TRBJ1-1; D perhaps matches TRBD1 (5 bases). CDR1 and CDR2 from the germline V gene are MNHNS and SASEGT. The CDR3 loop spans 14 amino acids. Trimming pared 8 bases from V and 3 bases from J, leaving 16 bases between.

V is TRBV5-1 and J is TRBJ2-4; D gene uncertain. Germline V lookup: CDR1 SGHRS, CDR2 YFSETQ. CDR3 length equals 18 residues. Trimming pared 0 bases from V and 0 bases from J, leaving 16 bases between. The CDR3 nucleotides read TGCGCCAGCAGCTTGGTCTCCGGGCCCACCTTAGCCAAAAACATTCAGTACTTC. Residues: CASSLVSGPTLAKNIQYF. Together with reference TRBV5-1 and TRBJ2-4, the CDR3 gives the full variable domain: KAGVTQTPRYLIKTRGQQVTLSCSPISGHRSVSWYQQTPGQGLQFLFEYFSETQRNKGNFPGRFSGRQFSNSRSEMNVSTLELGDSALYLCASSLVSGPTLAKNIQYFGAGTRLSVL.

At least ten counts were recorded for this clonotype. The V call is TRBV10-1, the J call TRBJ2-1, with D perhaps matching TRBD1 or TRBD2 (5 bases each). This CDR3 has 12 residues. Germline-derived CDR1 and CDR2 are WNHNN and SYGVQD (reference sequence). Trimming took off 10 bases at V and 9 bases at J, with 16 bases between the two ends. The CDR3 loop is CATQKRDGEQFF. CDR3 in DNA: TGCGCCACCCAAAAGAGGGACGGTGAGCAGTTCTTC.

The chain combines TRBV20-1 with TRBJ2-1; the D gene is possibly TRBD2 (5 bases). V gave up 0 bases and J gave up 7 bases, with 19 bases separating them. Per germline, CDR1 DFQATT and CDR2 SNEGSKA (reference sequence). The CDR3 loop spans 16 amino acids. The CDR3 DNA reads TGCAGTGCTAGAGATTTCCGTGGGGAGTGGGGAAATGAGCAGTTCTTC. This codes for CSARDFRGEWGNEQFF.

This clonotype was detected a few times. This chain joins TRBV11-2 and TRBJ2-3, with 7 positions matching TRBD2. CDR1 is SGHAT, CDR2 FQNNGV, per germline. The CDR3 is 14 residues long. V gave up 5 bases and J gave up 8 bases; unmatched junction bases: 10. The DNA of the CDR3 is TGTGCCAGCAGCAACCAGTTGGGGGGGGGTACGCAGTATTTT. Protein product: CASSNQLGGGTQYF. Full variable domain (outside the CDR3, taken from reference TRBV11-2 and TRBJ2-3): EAGVAQSPRYKIIEKRQSVAFWCNPISGHATLYWYQQILGQGPKLLIQFQNNGVVDDSQLPKDRFSAERLKGVDSTLKIQPAKLEDSAVYLCASSNQLGGGTQYFGPGTRLTVL.

DNA for the CDR3: TGCGCCAGCAGCTTGGCCGATTGGACGGATGAGCAGTTCTTC. Protein sequence: CASSLADWTDEQFF. The V call is TRBV5-1, the J call TRBJ2-1; D gene ambiguous. The CDR3 spans 14 residues. V was pared by 0 bases and J by 8 bases, with 12 bases between. Germline values: CDR1 SGHRS, CDR2 YFSETQ.

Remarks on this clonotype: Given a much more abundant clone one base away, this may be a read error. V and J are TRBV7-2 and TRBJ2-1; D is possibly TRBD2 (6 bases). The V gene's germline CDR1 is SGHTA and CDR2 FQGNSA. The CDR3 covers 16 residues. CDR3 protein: CASSLGGPVDYNELFF. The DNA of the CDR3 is TGTGCCAGCAGCTTAGGGGGCCCCGTGGACTACAATGAGCTGTTCTTC. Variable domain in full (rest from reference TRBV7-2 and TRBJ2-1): GAGVSQSPSNKVTEKGKDVELRCDPISGHTALYWYRQSLGQGLEFLIYFQGNSAPDKSGLPSDRFSAERTGGSVSTLTIQRTQQEDSAVYLCASSLGGPVDYNELFFGPGTRLTVL.

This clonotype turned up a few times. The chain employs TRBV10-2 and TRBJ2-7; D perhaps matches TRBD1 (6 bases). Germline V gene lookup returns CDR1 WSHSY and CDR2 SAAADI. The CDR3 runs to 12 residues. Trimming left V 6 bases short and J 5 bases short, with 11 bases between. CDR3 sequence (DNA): TGCGCCAGCAGGGACAGATGGGACGAGCAGTACTTC. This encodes CASRDRWDEQYF.

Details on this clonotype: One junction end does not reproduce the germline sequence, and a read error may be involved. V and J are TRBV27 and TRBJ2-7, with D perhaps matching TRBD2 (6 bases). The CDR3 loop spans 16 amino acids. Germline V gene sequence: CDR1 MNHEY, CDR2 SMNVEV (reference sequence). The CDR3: CASRLWARRENYEQYF. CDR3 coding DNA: TGTGCCAGCAGATTATGGGCTCGTCGGGAGAACTACGAGCAGTACTTC.

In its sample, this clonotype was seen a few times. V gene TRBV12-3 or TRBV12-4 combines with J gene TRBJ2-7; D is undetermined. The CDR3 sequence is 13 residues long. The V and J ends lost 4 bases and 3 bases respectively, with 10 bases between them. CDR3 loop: CASSSNIFYEQYF. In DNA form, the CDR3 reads TGTGCCAGCAGTTCAAACATTTTCTACGAGCAGTACTTC.

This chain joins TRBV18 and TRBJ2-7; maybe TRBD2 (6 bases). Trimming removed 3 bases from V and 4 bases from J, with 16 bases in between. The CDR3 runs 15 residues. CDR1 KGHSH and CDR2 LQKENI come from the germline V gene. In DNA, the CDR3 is TGTGCCAGCTCACCTGGTGGGACTCTAGATTACGAGCAGTACTTC. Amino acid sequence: CASSPGGTLDYEQYF.

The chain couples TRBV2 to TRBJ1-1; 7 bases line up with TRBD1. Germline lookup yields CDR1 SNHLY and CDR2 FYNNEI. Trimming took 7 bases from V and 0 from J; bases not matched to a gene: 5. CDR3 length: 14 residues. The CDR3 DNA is TGTGCCAGCAAGAAGACAGGGATGAACACTGAAGCTTTCTTT. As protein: CASKKTGMNTEAFF.

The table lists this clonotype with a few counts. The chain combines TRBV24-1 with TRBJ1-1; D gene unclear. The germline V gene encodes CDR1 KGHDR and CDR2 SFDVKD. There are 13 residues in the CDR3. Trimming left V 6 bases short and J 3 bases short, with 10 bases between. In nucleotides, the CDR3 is TGTGCCACCAGTCGATCGGGTTACACTGAAGCTTTCTTT. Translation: CATSRSGYTEAFF.

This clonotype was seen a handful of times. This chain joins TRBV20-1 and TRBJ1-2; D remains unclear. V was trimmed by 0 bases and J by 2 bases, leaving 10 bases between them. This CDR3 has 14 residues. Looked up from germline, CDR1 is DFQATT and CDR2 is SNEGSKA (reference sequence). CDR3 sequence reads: CSARDLRENYGYTF. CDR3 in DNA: TGCAGTGCTAGAGATCTCCGGGAGAACTATGGCTACACCTTC.

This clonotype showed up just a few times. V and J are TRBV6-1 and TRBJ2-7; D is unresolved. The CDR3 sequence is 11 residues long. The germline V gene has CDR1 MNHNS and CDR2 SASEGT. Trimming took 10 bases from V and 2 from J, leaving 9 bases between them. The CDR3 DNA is TGTGCCACAGGTAGAACCTACGAGCAGTACTTC. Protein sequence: CATGRTYEQYF.

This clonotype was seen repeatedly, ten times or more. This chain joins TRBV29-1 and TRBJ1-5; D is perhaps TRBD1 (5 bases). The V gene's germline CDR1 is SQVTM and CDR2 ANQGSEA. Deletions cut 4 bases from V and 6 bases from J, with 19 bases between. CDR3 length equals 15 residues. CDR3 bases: TGCAGCGTTGGGTTTGACCGGGAGAGGGGTCAGCCCCAGCATTTT. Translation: CSVGFDRERGQPQHF.